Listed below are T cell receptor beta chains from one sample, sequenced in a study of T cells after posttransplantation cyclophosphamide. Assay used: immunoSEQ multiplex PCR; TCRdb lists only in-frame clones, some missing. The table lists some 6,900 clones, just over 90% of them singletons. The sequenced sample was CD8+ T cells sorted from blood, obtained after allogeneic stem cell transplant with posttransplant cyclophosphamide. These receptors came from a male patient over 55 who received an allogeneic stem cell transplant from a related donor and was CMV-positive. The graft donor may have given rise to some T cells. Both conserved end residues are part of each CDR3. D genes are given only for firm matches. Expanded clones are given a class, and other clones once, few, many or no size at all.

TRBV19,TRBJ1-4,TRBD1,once,CASSLGQGREKLFF,TGTGCCAGTAGTCTTGGACAGGGCCGAGAAAAACTGTTTTTT
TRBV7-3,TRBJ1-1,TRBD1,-,CASSSLAGGQGVTEAFF,TGTGCCAGCAGCTCCCTGGCGGGGGGACAGGGGGTTACTGAAGCTTTCTTT
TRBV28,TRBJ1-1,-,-,CASSSIWTNLNTEAFF,TGTGCCAGCAGTTCAATCTGGACAAACTTGAACACTGAAGCTTTCTTT
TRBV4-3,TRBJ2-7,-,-,CASSQDYGFNYEQYF,TGCGCCAGCAGCCAAGATTACGGGTTTAACTACGAGCAGTACTTC
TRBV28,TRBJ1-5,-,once,CASSFLVRVDNMPQHF,TGTGCCAGCAGTTTCTTGGTACGAGTCGACAATATGCCCCAGCATTTT
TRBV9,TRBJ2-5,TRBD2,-,CASSAPSGVETQYF,TGTGCCAGCAGCGCTCCTAGCGGGGTAGAGACCCAGTACTTC
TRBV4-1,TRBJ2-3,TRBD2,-,CASSQDLTSGEDTQYF,TGTGCCAGCAGCCAAGATCTTACTAGCGGGGAAGATACGCAGTATTTT
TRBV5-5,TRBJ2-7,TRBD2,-,CASSPWTSGGAEYF,TGTGCCAGCAGCCCCTGGACTAGCGGGGGGGCCGAGTACTTC
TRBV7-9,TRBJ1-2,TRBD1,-,CASSPGTGTQTGGYTF,TGTGCCAGCAGCCCCGGGACAGGGACTCAGACTGGTGGCTACACCTTC
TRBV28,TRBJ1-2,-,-,CASSIRGHGYTF,TGTGCCAGCAGTATAAGGGGCCATGGCTACACCTTC
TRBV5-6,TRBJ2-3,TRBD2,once,CASSLGLAGHTDTQYF,TGTGCCAGCAGCTTGGGACTAGCGGGGCACACAGATACGCAGTATTTT
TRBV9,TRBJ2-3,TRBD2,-,CASSAPGGGAADTQYF,TGTGCCAGCAGCGCCCCGGGCGGGGGGGCCGCAGATACGCAGTATTTT